This T cell receptor (beta chain) comes out of a study of blood T cell repertoires in COVID-19. About the study: Samples of COVID-19 (acute and convalescent) were obtained from the United States, Italy and Spain. Nucleic acid was either cDNA or gDNA, and it came from T cells, B-cell-depleted T cells, or PBMCs.

Per the study methods: Reference gene primer amplification gave estimated nucleated cell counts. Clones were sequenced by immunoSEQ multiplex PCR, and TCRdb holds only the in-frame ones, with some missing. Clone size and V and J calls were adopted from that table, with D and trimming inferred from the DNA. This table has over 400,000 clones, 86% appearing once. V lost 4 bases and J lost 5; bases outside the gene matches: 6. The CDR3 is 16 amino acids. Germline V gene data show CDR1 as SGHTA and CDR2 as FQGNSA. Sequencing input: peripheral blood. V and J are TRBV7-2 and TRBJ1-6, with 9 bases aligning to TRBD1. The receptor's source is a woman aged 25 to 39 with active or convalescent COVID-19. Written as DNA, the CDR3 is TGTGCCAGCAGCTGGGGGACAGGGACACATAATTCACCCCTCCACTTT. Translated, it gives CASSWGTGTHNSPLHF. The whole variable domain, remainder taken from reference TRBV7-2 and TRBJ1-6, is GAGVSQSPSNKVTEKGKDVELRCDPISGHTALYWYRQSLGQGLEFLIYFQGNSAPDKSGLPSDRFSAERTGGSVSTLTIQRTQQEDSAVYLCASSWGTGTHNSPLHFGNGTRLTVT.